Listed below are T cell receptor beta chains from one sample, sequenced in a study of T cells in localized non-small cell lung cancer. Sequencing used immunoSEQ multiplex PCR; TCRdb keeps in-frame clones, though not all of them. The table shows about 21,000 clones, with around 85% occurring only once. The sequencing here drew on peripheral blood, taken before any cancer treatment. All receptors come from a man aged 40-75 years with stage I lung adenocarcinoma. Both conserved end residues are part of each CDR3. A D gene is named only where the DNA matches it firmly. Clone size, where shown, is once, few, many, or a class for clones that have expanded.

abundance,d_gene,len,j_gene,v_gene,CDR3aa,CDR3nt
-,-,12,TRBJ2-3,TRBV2,CASSSSPDTQYF,TGTGCCAGCAGTTCCAGCCCAGATACGCAGTATTTT
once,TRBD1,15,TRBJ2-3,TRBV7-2,CASSFRGIVTDTQYF,TGTGCCAGCAGCTTCAGGGGGATAGTAACAGATACGCAGTATTTT
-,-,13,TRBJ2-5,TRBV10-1,CASSESPGETQYF,TGCGCCAGCAGTGAGTCTCCGGGGGAGACCCAGTACTTC
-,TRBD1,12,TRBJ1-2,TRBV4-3,CASSDRDYGYTF,TGCGCCAGCAGCGACAGGGATTATGGCTACACCTTC
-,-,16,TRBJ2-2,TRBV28,CASSLLGGRRTGELFF,TGTGCCAGCAGTTTATTAGGGGGGCGACGCACCGGGGAGCTGTTTTTT
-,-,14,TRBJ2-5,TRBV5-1,CASSLPRKEETQYF,TGCGCCAGCAGCTTGCCGCGGAAGGAAGAGACCCAGTACTTC
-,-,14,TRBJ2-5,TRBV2,CASNVRGAQETQYF,TGTGCCAGTAATGTACGGGGGGCCCAAGAGACCCAGTACTTC
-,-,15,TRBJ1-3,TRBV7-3,CASSLQASPGNTIYF,TGTGCCAGCAGCCTACAGGCTTCCCCTGGAAACACCATATATTTT
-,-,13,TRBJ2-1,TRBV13,CASSPGSYNEQFF,TGTGCCAGCAGCCCCGGTTCTTACAATGAGCAGTTCTTC
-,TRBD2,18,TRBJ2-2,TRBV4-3,CASSRILAGVTNTGELFF,TGCGCCAGCAGCCGCATACTAGCGGGGGTTACGAACACCGGGGAGCTGTTTTTT